These 30 T cell receptor beta chains were all obtained from the same sample, sequenced in a study of breast tumors, draining lymph nodes, adjacent tissues. Samples came from axillary lymph nodes draining the breast cancer. TCRdb ran MiXCR on the multiplex PCR reads and lists one entry per CDR3 protein. The sample lists some 100,000 distinct CDR3 sequences, 21% occurring once. Input material: axillary lymph node tissue. The receptors shown here come from a female donor with breast cancer. Some clones in this sample may be carry-over from other donors' samples.

This clonotype was seen ten or more times. The chain links TRBV24-1 to TRBJ2-7; D may match TRBD1 or TRBD2 (6 bases each). V lost 12 bases, J lost 3 bases, and 35 bases lay in between. This CDR3 contains 19 residues. CDR1 and CDR2 (germline): KGHDR, SFDVKD. CDR3 sequence reads: CALPPAAGGRPAKSYEQYF. The CDR3 DNA follows: TGTGCCCTGCCCCCCGCCGCCGGGGGCCGCCCCGCGAAGAGCTACGAGCAGTACTTC.

This clonotype occurred many times. This sequence joins TRBV4-1 and TRBJ2-3; TRBD1 matches at 8 bases. V lost 3 bases to trimming and J lost 7 bases; unmatched junction nucleotides: 6. CDR3 length equals 14 residues. Looked up from germline, CDR1 is MGHRA and CDR2 is YSYEKL. The CDR3 here is CASSHRGQSYTQYF. The CDR3 DNA reads TGCGCCAGCAGCCACAGGGGGCAATCATATACGCAGTATTTT.

In its sample, this clonotype was seen many times. The chain links TRBV24-1 to TRBJ2-2, with a possible D match to TRBD2 (6 bases). This CDR3 region has 14 residues. The ends were cut back, 9 bases at V and 1 base at J, with 11 bases in the middle. Germline V lookup: CDR1 KGHDR, CDR2 SFDVKD. CDR3 in amino acids: CATQAGGNTGELFF. CDR3 DNA: TGTGCCACCCAGGCCGGGGGGAACACCGGGGAGCTGTTTTTT.

Concerning this clonotype itself: No conserved phenylalanine or tryptophan is present at the end of the CDR3, so a read error is the likely explanation. This chain links TRBV4-1 with TRBJ2-5; D tentatively fits TRBD1 or TRBD2 (5 bases each). This CDR3 region has 13 residues. Germline V gives CDR1 MGHRA, CDR2 YSYEKL. The CDR3 here is CASSQGRSETQYL. The DNA of the CDR3 is TGTGCCAGCAGCCAGGGACGATCGGAGACCCAGTACCTC.

About this clonotype: A read error may explain this, as a much larger clone is one base away. This chain joins TRBV6-1 and TRBJ2-2, with D tentatively TRBD2 (5 bases). Germline values: CDR1 MNHNS, CDR2 SASEGT. The CDR3 is 12 amino acids. CDR3 protein: CASRTLVGELLF. The CDR3 nucleotides are TGTGCCAGCAGAACCTTGGTCGGGGAGCTGCTTTTT.

This clonotype was seen at least ten times. CDR3 DNA sequence: TGTGCCAGCAGTGAGAACAGGGTCAGGAGTTACGAGCAGTACTTC. As protein: CASSENRVRSYEQYF. The chain uses TRBV6-1 and TRBJ2-7; TRBD1 might be the D (6 bases). Germline assignment: CDR1 MNHNS and CDR2 SASEGT. The CDR3 contains 15 residues. The germline V and J ends were trimmed by 3 bases and 4 bases, with 16 bases remaining between them.

This clonotype was seen ten or more times. The chain carries TRBV5-1 and TRBJ2-5; 7 bases are shared with TRBD2. The CDR3 totals 13 residues. V shed 4 bases and J 1 base; nucleotides not matched to a gene: 1. Germline assignment: CDR1 SGHRS and CDR2 YFSETQ. The CDR3 DNA sequence: TGCGCCAGCAGCCCTAGCGGCCAAGAGACCCAGTACTTC. This sequence encodes CASSPSGQETQYF.

This clonotype was observed many times. V is TRBV20-1 and J is TRBJ2-1, with 11 positions matching TRBD2. The germline V gene has CDR1 DFQATT and CDR2 SNEGSKA (reference sequence). The CDR3 has 14 residues. V lost 3 bases and J lost 9; bases outside the gene matches: 7. Here the CDR3 DNA reads TGCAGTGCTAGGCTAGCGGGAGGCGTTTTTGAGCAGTTCTTC. This sequence encodes CSARLAGGVFEQFF.

This sequence joins TRBV15 and TRBJ1-1, with D unclear. Trimming shortened V by 5 bases and J by 0 bases, and 13 bases separated the two germline ends. There are 15 residues in the CDR3. Per the germline V gene, CDR1 is LNHNV and CDR2 is YYDKDF (reference sequence). The CDR3 sequence: CATSGGIQMNTEAFF. The DNA for the CDR3 is TGTGCCACCAGCGGTGGAATACAGATGAACACTGAAGCTTTCTTT. Drawing the rest from reference TRBV15 and TRBJ1-1, the complete variable domain is DAMVIQNPRYQVTQFGKPVTLSCSQTLNHNVMYWYQQKSSQAPKLLFHYYDKDFNNEADTPDNFQSRRPNTSFCFLDIRSPGLGDTAMYLCATSGGIQMNTEAFFGQGTRLTVV.

In its sample, this clonotype was seen many times. This rearrangement joins TRBV5-8 to TRBJ2-3, with D possibly matching TRBD2 (5 bases). The V end lost 4 bases, the J end lost 7 bases, and 13 bases lay between the germline ends. The CDR3 loop spans 13 amino acids. Germline V lookup: CDR1 SGHTS, CDR2 YDEGEE. The CDR3 sequence is CASSRTSGNTQYF. The CDR3 DNA reads TGTGCCAGCAGCCGCACGTCGGGAAATACGCAGTATTTT.

In its sample, this clonotype was seen once. Here the CDR3 DNA reads TGTGCCAGCAGTGAGTGGGGGACTACTAACTATGGCTACACCTTC. Its protein product is CASSEWGTTNYGYTF. The chain is built from TRBV2 and TRBJ1-2; D is possibly TRBD1 (5 bases). Germline V gene lookup returns CDR1 SNHLY and CDR2 FYNNEI. CDR3 length: 15 residues. V was trimmed by 3 bases and J by 0 bases, leaving 11 bases between them.

This clonotype was seen repeatedly, ten times or more. The rearrangement uses TRBV5-4 and TRBJ1-2, with D possibly matching TRBD1 (5 bases). The CDR3 sequence is 13 residues long. CDR1 SGHNT and CDR2 YYREEE come from the germline V gene (reference sequence). The V and J ends lost 3 bases and 5 bases respectively, with 11 bases between them. The CDR3 region is CASSWGGEYGYTF. CDR3 in DNA: TGTGCCAGCAGCTGGGGGGGGGAGTATGGCTACACCTTC.

This clonotype was seen more than once but under ten times. J is TRBJ2-6 and V is TRBV11-2; no clear D. CDR3 length: 16 amino acids. Trimming took 6 bases from V and 1 from J, leaving 13 bases between them. Per the germline V gene, CDR1 is SGHAT and CDR2 is FQNNGV. CDR3 amino acids: CASRRSRTSGANVLTF. The DNA of the CDR3 is TGTGCCAGCAGACGATCTAGGACGTCTGGGGCCAACGTCCTGACTTTC.

This rearrangement joins TRBV28 to TRBJ1-2, with TRBD1 matching 12 bases. There are 16 residues in the CDR3. V shed 5 bases and J 5 bases; nucleotides not matched to a gene: 9. Germline V gene data show CDR1 as MDHEN and CDR2 as SYDVKM. The CDR3 sequence is CASSLRDRGLRYGYTF. Written as DNA, the CDR3 is TGTGCCAGCAGTCTTCGGGACAGGGGGCTTCGATATGGCTACACCTTC.

The chain links TRBV7-3 to TRBJ2-7; tentatively, D is TRBD2 (7 bases). The CDR3 spans 14 residues. The V end lost 3 bases, the J end lost 2 bases, and 11 bases lay between the germline ends. CDR1 and CDR2 from the germline V gene are SGHTA and FQGTGA. The CDR3: CASSLEGGAYEQYF. The CDR3 region has the DNA TGTGCCAGCAGCTTGGAGGGGGGGGCCTACGAGCAGTACTTC.

In its sample, this clonotype was seen many times. The genes are TRBV19 and TRBJ2-1; D unresolved. This CDR3 region has 10 residues. The V end lost 4 bases, the J end lost 9 bases, and 4 bases lay between the germline ends. Germline V gives CDR1 LNHDA, CDR2 SQIVND (reference sequence). This CDR3 reads CASSNGEQFF. The CDR3 coding sequence is TGTGCCAGTAGTAACGGTGAGCAGTTCTTC.

Many counts were recorded for this clonotype. This chain uses TRBV7-9 with TRBJ1-5, with a possible D match to TRBD1 (6 bases). The V gene's germline CDR1 is SEHNR and CDR2 FQNEAQ (reference sequence). V was clipped by 5 bases and J by 0 bases, with 11 bases between them. This CDR3 region has 15 residues. This chain's CDR3 is CASSRTGTSNQPQHF. CDR3 DNA: TGTGCCAGCAGCCGCACAGGGACTAGCAATCAGCCCCAGCATTTT.

At least ten counts were recorded for this clonotype. The chain employs TRBV5-8 and TRBJ2-5; no clear D gene. The CDR3 is made up of 12 amino acids. The V gene's germline CDR1 is SGHTS and CDR2 YDEGEE. Trimming removed 0 bases from V and 6 bases from J, with 6 bases in between. In DNA form, the CDR3 reads TGTGCCAGCAGCTTGGCGTCAAAGACCCAGTACTTC. It is translated as CASSLASKTQYF.

This clonotype was seen repeatedly, ten times or more. The chain combines TRBV7-3 with TRBJ2-2; D may match TRBD1 or TRBD2 (5 bases each). There are 14 residues in the CDR3. Deletions cut 0 bases from V and 4 bases from J, with 6 bases between. CDR1 is SGHTA, CDR2 FQGTGA, per germline. Here the CDR3 reads CASSLTGATGELFF. The CDR3 DNA sequence: TGTGCCAGCAGCTTAACCGGGGCCACCGGGGAGCTGTTTTTT.

This clonotype was recorded a few times. The V gene is TRBV3-1, the J gene TRBJ1-2, with a tentative D call TRBD1 (6 bases). The V gene lost 1 base and the J gene lost 3 bases, with 12 bases spanning the gap. This CDR3 region has 15 residues. Germline loops: CDR1 LGHDT, CDR2 YNNKEL (reference sequence). This CDR3 is CASSQGHRADYGYTF. The CDR3 DNA reads TGTGCCAGCAGCCAAGGTCACAGGGCCGACTATGGCTACACCTTC.

As for this clonotype: A read error may explain this, as a much larger clone is one base away. The CDR3 here is CASIQGDRGNQPPHF. Written as DNA, the CDR3 is TGTGCCAGCATCCAAGGGGACAGGGGCAATCAGCCCCCGCATTTT. The chain is built from TRBV6-1 and TRBJ1-5; 10 nucleotides line up with TRBD1. Germline values: CDR1 MNHNS, CDR2 SASEGT. The CDR3 has 15 residues.

Of note for this clonotype: Given a much more abundant clone one base away, this may be a read error. The chain carries TRBV7-2 and TRBJ2-1, with 11 nucleotides matching TRBD2. This CDR3 region has 14 residues. From germline, CDR1 is SGHTA and CDR2 FQGNSA. The trim removed 8 bases at V and 6 bases at J, leaving 6 bases unmatched. The chain's CDR3 is CASSGTSGGNEQFF. The CDR3 DNA follows: TGTGCCAGCTCCGGGACTAGCGGCGGCAATGAGCAGTTCTTC.

This clonotype was counted ten times or more. As DNA, the CDR3 is TGTGCCAGCAGCTTGCAGAGGGGGCAGTGGAATGAGCAGTTCTTC. Translating gives CASSLQRGQWNEQFF. The genes are TRBV11-3 and TRBJ2-1, with 7 bases matching TRBD1. V lost 3 bases to trimming and J lost 7 bases; unmatched junction nucleotides: 9. CDR1 is SGHNT and CDR2 is YENEEA in the germline V gene. The CDR3 loop spans 15 amino acids.

This clonotype showed up many times. The chain uses TRBV5-6 and TRBJ2-1, with 8 bases lining up with TRBD1. The CDR3 has 14 residues. Germline loops: CDR1 SGHDT, CDR2 YYEEEE. Germline trimming cut 3 bases from V and 6 bases from J; bases unmatched to any gene: 5. DNA for the CDR3: TGTGCCAGCAGCTGGGACAGGTTGGGCAATGAGCAGTTCTTC. Translating gives CASSWDRLGNEQFF. The whole variable domain, filled in from reference TRBV5-6 and TRBJ2-1, reads DAGVTQSPTHLIKTRGQQVTLRCSPKSGHDTVSWYQQALGQGPQFIFQYYEEEERQRGNFPDRFSGHQFPNYSSELNVNALLLGDSALYLCASSWDRLGNEQFFGPGTRLTVL.

In its sample, this clonotype was seen many times. This sequence joins TRBV2 and TRBJ2-7; D not resolved. Deletions cut 3 bases from V and 1 base from J, with 13 bases between. From germline, CDR1 is SNHLY and CDR2 FYNNEI. The CDR3 length is 15 residues. The DNA for the CDR3 is TGTGCCAGCAGTGATATGGCAGCTCGGTCCTACGAGCAGTACTTC. This gives the protein CASSDMAARSYEQYF.

There are many counts of this clonotype. V usage is TRBV20-1 and J usage is TRBJ2-1; 10 bases match TRBD2. Germline CDR1 DFQATT, CDR2 SNEGSKA (reference sequence). This CDR3 contains 14 residues. J lost 6 bases, V lost 5 bases, and 7 bases had no gene match. For the CDR3, the DNA is TGCAGTGCTCCCACTAGCGGGACTTTCAATGAGCAGTTCTTC. This gives the protein CSAPTSGTFNEQFF.

About this clonotype: This sequence may be a read error, since a much larger clone differs from it by one base. The genes are TRBV9 and TRBJ1-2; 11 bases agree with TRBD1. J was trimmed by 4 bases and V by 3 bases; bases with no gene match: 5. The CDR3 runs to 15 residues. Per germline, CDR1 SGDLS and CDR2 YYNGEE. The DNA for the CDR3 is TGTGCCAGCAGCGGACCGGGACAGGGGGGCTATGGCTACACCTTC. Protein sequence: CASSGPGQGGYGYTF.

In regard to this clonotype: A much larger clone lies one base from this, so it may be a read error. This chain links TRBV19 with TRBJ1-2, with D maybe TRBD1 (6 bases). The germline V and J ends were trimmed by 7 bases and 4 bases, with 16 bases remaining between them. The CDR3 has 14 residues. From germline, CDR1 is LNHDA and CDR2 SQIVND (reference sequence). The DNA of the CDR3 is TGTGCCAGTAAGAGGGGGGGGGAGGGCTATGGCTACACCTTC. As protein: CASKRGGEGYGYTF.

As to this clonotype: A much more abundant neighbour one base away suggests this may be a read error. This chain joins TRBV12-3 or TRBV12-4 and TRBJ1-2; the match to TRBD1 covers 8 bases. V lost 7 bases to trimming and J lost 3 bases; unmatched junction nucleotides: 7. The CDR3 consists of 14 residues. The CDR3: CASTVGQVYYGYTF. CDR3 nucleotide sequence: TGTGCCAGCACCGTGGGACAGGTATACTATGGCTACACCTTC.

As regards this clonotype: A read error may explain this, as a much larger clone is one base away. No conserved phenylalanine or tryptophan ends this CDR3, so it is likely a read error. This sequence joins TRBV5-4 and TRBJ1-5; TRBD1 agrees at 7 bases. The germline V gene encodes CDR1 SGHNT and CDR2 YYREEE (reference sequence). V lost 4 bases and J lost 5; bases outside the gene matches: 6. The CDR3 has 14 amino acids. The CDR3 DNA follows: TGTGCCAGCAGCCGAGGAGGGGGCGATCAGCCCCAGCATCTT. Amino acid sequence: CASSRGGGDQPQHL.